Following are 16 T cell receptor beta chains from one sample sequenced in a study of technical replicates of blood from a handful of donors. Sequencing was performed with immunoSEQ multiplex PCR; in TCRdb, only in-frame clones are kept and a portion is missing. The repertoire holds 65,000 to 80,000 clones, with over 90% as singletons. Sequencing was carried out using T cells isolated from PBMCs. These receptors came from a human donor in good health.

The CDR3: CASSLIGGTYEQYF. CDR3 in DNA: TGTGCCAGCAGCTTAATCGGCGGAACCTACGAGCAGTACTTC. The chain combines TRBV7-3 with TRBJ2-7, with D unclear. The CDR3 covers 14 residues. Germline V gene lookup returns CDR1 SGHTA and CDR2 FQGTGA. V gave up 1 base and J gave up 2 bases, with 9 bases separating them.

This chain links TRBV9 with TRBJ2-1; D unclear. The CDR3 consists of 14 residues. Trimming pared 1 base from V and 6 bases from J, leaving 11 bases between. The germline V gene has CDR1 SGDLS and CDR2 YYNGEE. The CDR3 DNA follows: TGTGCCAGCAGCGTACATGACGGAGTCAATGAGCAGTTCTTC. Protein: CASSVHDGVNEQFF.

The rearrangement uses TRBV5-1 and TRBJ1-4; D ambiguous. The CDR3 covers 15 residues. V gave up 4 bases and J gave up 0 bases, with 10 bases separating them. Looked up from germline, CDR1 is SGHRS and CDR2 is YFSETQ. This CDR3 reads CASSGAPATNEKLFF. The CDR3 bases are TGCGCCAGCAGCGGAGCGCCAGCAACTAATGAAAAACTGTTTTTT.

J is TRBJ1-1 and V is TRBV18; tentatively, D is TRBD1 (5 bases). CDR1 is KGHSH, CDR2 LQKENI, per germline. The CDR3 covers 15 residues. Trimming shortened V by 0 bases and J by 1 base, and 9 bases separated the two germline ends. The CDR3 region has the DNA TGTGCCAGCTCACCACCGGGGCAGCAGAACACTGAAGCTTTCTTT. It encodes CASSPPGQQNTEAFF.

This chain joins TRBV28 and TRBJ1-5; TRBD1 aligns across 7 bases. The CDR3 extends over 14 amino acids. J lost 1 base, V lost 6 bases, and 3 bases had no gene match. Germline CDR1 MDHEN, CDR2 SYDVKM. DNA for the CDR3: TGTGCCAGCAGCTTGACAGGGAGCAATCAGCCCCAGCATTTT. Translation: CASSLTGSNQPQHF.

The rearrangement links TRBV11-1 to TRBJ2-1, with TRBD2 matching over 8 bases. CDR1 is SGHAT, CDR2 FQDESV, per germline (reference sequence). There are 14 residues in the CDR3. Unmatched junction bases numbered 8, after V lost 4 bases and J lost 9 bases. DNA for the CDR3: TGTGCCAGCAGCTCACCGGGACTAGTGGTTGAGCAGTTCTTC. It codes for CASSSPGLVVEQFF.

The J gene is TRBJ1-2, the V gene TRBV29-1; TRBD1 matches at 10 bases. The CDR3 sequence is 16 residues long. Germline loops: CDR1 SQVTM, CDR2 ANQGSEA. V lost 7 bases, J lost 4 bases, and 15 bases stayed unmatched. CDR3 amino acids: CSAHGAGTGDLYGYTF. For the CDR3, the DNA is TGCAGCGCCCACGGGGCCGGGACAGGGGATCTCTATGGCTACACCTTC.

This chain joins TRBV7-8 and TRBJ1-2; TRBD1 agrees at 8 bases. The CDR3 has 17 residues. The germline gives CDR1 SGHVS, CDR2 FQNEAQ. Germline trimming cut 0 bases from V and 0 bases from J; bases unmatched to any gene: 6. CDR3 sequence: CASSLARRDRPNYGYTF. CDR3 in DNA: TGTGCCAGCAGCTTAGCCCGCCGGGACAGGCCTAACTATGGCTACACCTTC.

This clone was seen more than once but under ten times. The chain employs TRBV7-6 and TRBJ2-7, with 11 positions matching TRBD2. J was trimmed by 5 bases and V by 5 bases; bases with no gene match: 8. The length of the CDR3 is 15 residues. The germline CDR1 and CDR2 sequences are SGHVS and FNYEAQ. The DNA of the CDR3 is TGTGCCAGCAGCCGGCTAGCGGGAGGTGGGGACGAGCAGTACTTC. Translating it yields CASSRLAGGGDEQYF.

The chain has TRBV7-3 and TRBJ2-1, with TRBD2 matching 9 bases. The junction had 5 bases not matched to a gene; V was cut back by 4 bases and J by 4 bases. The CDR3 extends over 15 amino acids. Germline V lookup: CDR1 SGHTA, CDR2 FQGTGA. CDR3 region: CASSYGLASYNEQFF. The CDR3 DNA is TGTGCCAGCAGCTATGGACTAGCGAGTTACAATGAGCAGTTCTTC.

In its sample, this clone was seen once. The chain recombines TRBV19 with TRBJ1-5, with D possibly matching TRBD1 (6 bases). Germline lookup yields CDR1 LNHDA and CDR2 SQIVND (reference sequence). CDR3 size: 12 residues. V was pared by 7 bases and J by 6 bases, with 10 bases between. CDR3 sequence: CASMGGLQPQHF. The CDR3, as DNA: TGTGCCAGTATGGGGGGGCTTCAGCCCCAGCATTTT.

The rearrangement links TRBV9 to TRBJ1-1; D is unresolved. The V gene's germline CDR1 is SGDLS and CDR2 YYNGEE. The CDR3 spans 12 residues. V was clipped by 0 bases and J by 3 bases, with 3 bases between them. The DNA of the CDR3 is TGTGCCAGCAGCGTAGGCGACACTGAAGCTTTCTTT. This codes for CASSVGDTEAFF.

This chain links TRBV5-1 with TRBJ2-2, with D perhaps matching TRBD2 (5 bases). This CDR3 contains 15 residues. Trimming pared 2 bases from V and 5 bases from J, leaving 13 bases between. Per germline, CDR1 SGHRS and CDR2 YFSETQ. For the CDR3, the DNA is TGCGCCAGCAGCTTAAGAGCGGAACATACCGGGGAGCTGTTTTTT. Translated: CASSLRAEHTGELFF. Complete variable domain (other parts from reference TRBV5-1 and TRBJ2-2): KAGVTQTPRYLIKTRGQQVTLSCSPISGHRSVSWYQQTPGQGLQFLFEYFSETQRNKGNFPGRFSGRQFSNSRSEMNVSTLELGDSALYLCASSLRAEHTGELFFGEGSRLTVL.

The chain joins TRBV9 to TRBJ1-2; D is undetermined. Trimming removed 4 bases from V and 7 bases from J, with 11 bases in between. The CDR3 spans 12 residues. From germline, CDR1 is SGDLS and CDR2 YYNGEE. The CDR3 here is CASSPTQVGYTF. In nucleotides, the CDR3 is TGTGCCAGCAGCCCAACACAAGTTGGCTACACCTTC.

The CDR3 is CASSPRQGTYEQYF. CDR3 DNA: TGTGCCAGCAGCCCCCGACAGGGTACCTACGAGCAGTACTTC. The chain couples TRBV7-2 to TRBJ2-7, with 7 bases identical to TRBD1. The CDR3 has 14 amino acids. CDR1 is SGHTA and CDR2 is FQGNSA in the germline V gene. V shed 5 bases, J shed 2 bases, and the junction held 6 bases outside the gene matches.

As regards this clone: One end of the junction fails to match germline, which may point to a read error. This rearrangement joins TRBV7-8 to TRBJ2-1; TRBD2 matches 7 bases. This CDR3 has 11 residues. The germline CDR1 and CDR2 sequences are SGHVS and FQNEAQ. The CDR3 region is CASSFGLVPLF. The CDR3 region has the DNA TGTGCCAGCAGCTTCGGACTAGTGCCTCTCTTC.